The 5 T cell receptor beta chains below come from one sample, sequenced in a study of cytomegalovirus exposure and HLA in healthy donors. The PCR employed 60 Vbeta primers together with 13 Jbeta primers. TCRdb's table, derived via immunoSEQ multiplex PCR, lists solely in-frame clones and lacks some. The profile shows tens of thousands of clones, more than 55% of them singletons. Material: PBMCs. Receptors originate from a boy aged 5 to 17 in good health and CMV-seropositive.

V gene TRBV5-1 combines with J gene TRBJ1-4; 8 nucleotides match TRBD1. The CDR3 consists of 16 residues. The V segment lost 1 base and the J segment 4 bases; nucleotides outside the gene matches: 6. Germline V gene data show CDR1 as SGHRS and CDR2 as YFSETQ. CDR3 residues: CASSLNPTGVNEKLFF. CDR3 sequence (DNA): TGCGCCAGCAGCTTGAACCCGACAGGGGTTAATGAAAAACTGTTTTTT.

The rearrangement uses TRBV7-2 and TRBJ1-2, with a tentative D call TRBD1 (6 bases). Germline V gives CDR1 SGHTA, CDR2 FQGNSA. This CDR3 region has 13 residues. The V and J ends lost 5 bases and 4 bases respectively, with 11 bases between them. Here the CDR3 DNA reads TGTGCCAGCAGCCTGGCGGGGGCCTATGGCTACACCTTC. Residues: CASSLAGAYGYTF.

Only a few counts were recorded for this clone. V and J are TRBV6-5 and TRBJ2-7; 8 bases map to TRBD1. The CDR3 runs to 15 residues. Losses at the gene ends were 0 bases for V and 4 bases for J; bases not matched to a gene: 5. Germline V gene data show CDR1 as MNHEY and CDR2 as SVGAGI. The CDR3: CASSYSDGQGYEQYF. The CDR3 DNA sequence: TGTGCCAGCAGTTACTCTGACGGACAGGGTTACGAGCAGTACTTC.

V gene TRBV6-5 combines with J gene TRBJ2-1, with D maybe TRBD2 (6 bases). Germline values: CDR1 MNHEY, CDR2 SVGAGI. V shed 5 bases and J shed 6 bases, with 11 bases lying between them. The CDR3 has 13 amino acids. CDR3 amino acids: CASSRGLSNEQFF. CDR3 nucleotides: TGTGCCAGCAGTCGAGGACTATCCAATGAGCAGTTCTTC.

The chain combines TRBV30 with TRBJ1-1; D perhaps matches TRBD1 (5 bases). The CDR3 is made up of 13 amino acids. CDR1 GTSNPN and CDR2 SVGIG come from the germline V gene (reference sequence). The V gene lost 1 base and the J gene lost 2 bases, with 8 bases spanning the gap. The CDR3 spells CAWSETVNTEAFF. The CDR3 DNA sequence: TGTGCCTGGAGTGAGACAGTTAACACTGAAGCTTTCTTT.